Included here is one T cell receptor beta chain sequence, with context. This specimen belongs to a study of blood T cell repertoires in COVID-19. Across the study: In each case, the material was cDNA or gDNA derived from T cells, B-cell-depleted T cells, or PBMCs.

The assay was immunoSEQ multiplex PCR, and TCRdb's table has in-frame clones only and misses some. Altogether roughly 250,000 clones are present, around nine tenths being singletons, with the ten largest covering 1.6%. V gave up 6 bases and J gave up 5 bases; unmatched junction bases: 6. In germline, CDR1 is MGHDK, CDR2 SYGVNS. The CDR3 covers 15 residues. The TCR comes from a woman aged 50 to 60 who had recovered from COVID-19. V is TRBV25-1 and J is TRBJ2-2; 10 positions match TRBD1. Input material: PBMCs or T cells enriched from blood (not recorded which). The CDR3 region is CASRGPGQGTGELFF. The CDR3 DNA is TGTGCCAGCAGAGGACCGGGACAGGGGACCGGGGAGCTGTTTTTT.